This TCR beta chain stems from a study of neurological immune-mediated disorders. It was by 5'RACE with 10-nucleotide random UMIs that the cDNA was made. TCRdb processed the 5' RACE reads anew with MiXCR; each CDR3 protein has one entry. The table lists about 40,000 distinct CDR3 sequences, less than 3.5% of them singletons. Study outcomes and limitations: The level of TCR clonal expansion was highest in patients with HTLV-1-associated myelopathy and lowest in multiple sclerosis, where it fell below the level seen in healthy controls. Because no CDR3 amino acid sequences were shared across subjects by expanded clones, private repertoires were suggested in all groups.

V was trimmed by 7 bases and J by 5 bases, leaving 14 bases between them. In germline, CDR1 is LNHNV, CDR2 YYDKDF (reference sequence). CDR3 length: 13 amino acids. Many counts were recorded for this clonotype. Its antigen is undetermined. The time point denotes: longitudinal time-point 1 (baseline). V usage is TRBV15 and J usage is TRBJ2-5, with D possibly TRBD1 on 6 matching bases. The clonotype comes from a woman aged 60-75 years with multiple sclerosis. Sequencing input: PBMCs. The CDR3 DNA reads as TGTGCCACCAATGTTGGGGGCTTCGAGACCCAGTACTTC. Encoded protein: CATNVGGFETQYF.